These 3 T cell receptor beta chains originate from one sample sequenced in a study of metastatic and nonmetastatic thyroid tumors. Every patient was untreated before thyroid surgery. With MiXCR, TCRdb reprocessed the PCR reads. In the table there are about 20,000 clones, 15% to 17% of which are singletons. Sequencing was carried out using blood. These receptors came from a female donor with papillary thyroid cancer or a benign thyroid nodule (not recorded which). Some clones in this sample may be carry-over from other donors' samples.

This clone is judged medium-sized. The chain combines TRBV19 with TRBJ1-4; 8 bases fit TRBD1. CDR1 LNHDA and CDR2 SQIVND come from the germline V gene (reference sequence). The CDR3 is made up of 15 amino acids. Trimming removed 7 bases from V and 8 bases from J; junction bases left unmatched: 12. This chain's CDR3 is CASTTSDRVTEKLFF. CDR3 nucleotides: TGTGCCAGTACCACATCGGACAGGGTGACCGAAAAACTGTTTTTT.

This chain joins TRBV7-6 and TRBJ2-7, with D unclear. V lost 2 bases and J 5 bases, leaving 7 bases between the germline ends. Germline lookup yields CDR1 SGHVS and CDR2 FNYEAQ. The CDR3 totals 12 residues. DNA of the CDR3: TGTGCCAGCAGCTTAATGCTCAACGAGCAGTACTTC. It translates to CASSLMLNEQYF.

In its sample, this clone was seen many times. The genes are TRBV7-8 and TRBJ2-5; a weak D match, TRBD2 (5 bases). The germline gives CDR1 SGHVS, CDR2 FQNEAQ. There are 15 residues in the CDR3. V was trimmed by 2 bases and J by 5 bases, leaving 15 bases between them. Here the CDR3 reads CASSLSMRAGETQYF. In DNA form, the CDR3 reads TGTGCCAGCAGCTTAAGTATGAGGGCCGGCGAGACCCAGTACTTC. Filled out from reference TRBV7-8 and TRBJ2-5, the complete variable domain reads GAGVSQSPRYKVAKRGQDVALRCDPISGHVSLFWYQQALGQGPEFLTYFQNEAQLDKSGLPSDRFFAERPEGSVSTLKIQRTQQEDSAVYLCASSLSMRAGETQYFGPGTRLLVL.